This T cell receptor beta chain is drawn from a study of T cell repertoires in aging, cancer and after chemotherapy. Relative to its sample, this clonotype is large (0.1 to 1%). A mixed TRB-A/B primer pool amplified rearranged TRB by multiplex touch-down PCR. MiXCR, applied by TCRdb to the multiplex PCR reads, yields one record per CDR3 protein. The repertoire holds 8,100 or so distinct CDR3 sequences, with around two fifths as singletons. Amplification of TCR beta used genomic DNA extracted from peripheral blood. V gave up 4 bases and J gave up 0 bases; unmatched junction bases: 2. The CDR3 contains 13 residues. CDR1 and CDR2 from the germline V gene are SQVTM and ANQGSEA.

The chain recombines TRBV29-1 with TRBJ2-7; 8 nucleotides align to TRBD2. The source material was blood. The clonotype was recovered from a human donor in good health. Here the CDR3 reads CSVAGGSSYEQYF. DNA for the CDR3: TGCAGCGTTGCGGGGGGGAGCTCCTACGAGCAGTACTTC.